The 4 T cell receptor beta chains presented below share a single source sample, sequenced in a study of T-cell reconstitution after alpha-beta-depleted transplantation in children. The TCRbeta library was prepared with unique molecular identifiers. MiXCR, applied by TCRdb to the PCR reads, yields one record per CDR3 protein. This table holds about 90,000 distinct CDR3 sequences, 7% to 10% found once. The sequencing used PBMCs from the stem cell graft donor, collected from the stem cell graft. The receptors originated from a human donor who donated a stem cell graft to a child with congenital amegakaryocytic thrombocytopenia.

This clonotype was seen at least ten times. The rearrangement links TRBV5-1 to TRBJ1-2; maybe TRBD1 (5 bases). Looked up from germline, CDR1 is SGHRS and CDR2 is YFSETQ. V lost 4 bases to trimming and J lost 1 base, with 11 bases between them. CDR3 size: 14 residues. In nucleotides, the CDR3 is TGCGCCAGCAGCCTCGATCAGGGTAACTATGGCTACACCTTC. Translation gives CASSLDQGNYGYTF.

This clonotype was seen at least ten times. The V call is TRBV5-1, the J call TRBJ2-3; 9 positions match TRBD2. The CDR3 length is 15 residues. V shed 2 bases and J 5 bases; nucleotides not matched to a gene: 6. Germline lookup yields CDR1 SGHRS and CDR2 YFSETQ. The CDR3 loop reads CASSFAGGPRDTQYF. The DNA of the CDR3 is TGCGCCAGCAGCTTCGCGGGGGGGCCTCGAGATACGCAGTATTTT.

In its sample, this clonotype was seen a few times. The rearrangement joins TRBV5-6 to TRBJ1-5, with 8 bases identical to TRBD1. Germline CDR1 SGHDT, CDR2 YYEEEE. The CDR3 has 15 residues. Trimming removed 0 bases from V and 7 bases from J; junction bases left unmatched: 6. CDR3 sequence (DNA): TGTGCCAGCAGCTTGGGCGGGACAGGAGGACAGCCCCAGCATTTT. It codes for CASSLGGTGGQPQHF.

This clonotype was seen ten or more times. The chain has TRBV10-3 and TRBJ2-5; TRBD2 aligns across 7 bases. From germline, CDR1 is ENHRY and CDR2 SYGVKD. V was pared by 3 bases and J by 5 bases, with 6 bases of the junction left unmatched. The CDR3 sequence is 14 residues long. Written as DNA, the CDR3 is TGTGCCATCAGTGAAGGGGAGGGCCTGGAGACCCAGTACTTC. It translates to CAISEGEGLETQYF.